This TCR beta chain was obtained from a study of blood T cell repertoires in COVID-19. Study-level information: Some COVID-19 samples were acute and others convalescent; all came from the United States, Italy and Spain. PBMCs, B-cell-depleted T cells, or T cells provided the cDNA or gDNA that made up the material.

V was clipped by 6 bases and J by 0 bases, with 18 bases between them. Per germline, CDR1 ENHRY and CDR2 SYGVKD. The CDR3 runs 17 residues. Original processing methods: Cell counts per sample came from amplifying reference gene primers. This table comes from immunoSEQ multiplex PCR, and its TCRdb copy is limited to in-frame clones, with some not included. V and J calls and clone size follow that table, whereas D and trimming were derived from the DNA. Of 150,000 to 200,000 clones in the sample, 82% were seen once. The source of this sequence is a woman in her 70s with acute or convalescent COVID-19. The sample comprised peripheral blood. The chain employs TRBV10-3 and TRBJ1-5; the D gene is possibly TRBD1 (5 bases). CDR3 amino acids: CAISYRDLTRSNQPQHF. The CDR3 DNA follows: TGTGCCATCAGCTACCGGGACTTAACCCGTAGCAATCAGCCCCAGCATTTT.